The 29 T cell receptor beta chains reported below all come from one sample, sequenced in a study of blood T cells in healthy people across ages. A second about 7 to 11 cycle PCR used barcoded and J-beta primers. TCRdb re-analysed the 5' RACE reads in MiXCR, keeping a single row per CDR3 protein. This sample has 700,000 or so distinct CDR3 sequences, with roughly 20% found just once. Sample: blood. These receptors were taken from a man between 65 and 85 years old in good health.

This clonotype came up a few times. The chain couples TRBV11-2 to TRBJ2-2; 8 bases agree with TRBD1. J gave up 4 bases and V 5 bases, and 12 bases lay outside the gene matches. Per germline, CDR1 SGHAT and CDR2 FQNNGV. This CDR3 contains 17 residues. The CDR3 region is CASSQRGGQGVTGELFF. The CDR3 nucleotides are TGTGCCAGCAGCCAGAGAGGAGGACAGGGCGTCACCGGGGAGCTGTTTTTT.

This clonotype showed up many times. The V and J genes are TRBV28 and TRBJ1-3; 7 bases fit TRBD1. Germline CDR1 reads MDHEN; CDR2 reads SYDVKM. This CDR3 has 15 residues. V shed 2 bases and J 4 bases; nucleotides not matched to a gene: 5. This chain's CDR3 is CASSLTGTAGNTIYF. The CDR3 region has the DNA TGTGCCAGCAGTTTAACCGGGACAGCGGGAAACACCATATATTTT.

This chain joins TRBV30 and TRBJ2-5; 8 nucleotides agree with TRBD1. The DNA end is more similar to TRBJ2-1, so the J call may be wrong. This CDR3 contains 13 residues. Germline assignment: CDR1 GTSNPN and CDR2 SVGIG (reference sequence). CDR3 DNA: TGTGCCTGGCGAAAAACAGGGGGCAATGAGCAGTTCTTC. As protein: CAWRKTGGNEQFF.

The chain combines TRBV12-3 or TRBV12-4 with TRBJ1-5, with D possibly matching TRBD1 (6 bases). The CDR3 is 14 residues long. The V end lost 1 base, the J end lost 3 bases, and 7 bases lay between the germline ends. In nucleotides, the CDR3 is TGTGCCAGCAGTTTAGGGACAGACAATCAGCCCCAGCATTTT. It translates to CASSLGTDNQPQHF.

CDR3 amino acids: CASSLALDRGMTGNTIYF. The CDR3 nucleotides read TGCGCCAGCAGCTTGGCCCTCGATCGGGGGATGACTGGAAACACCATATATTTT. This sequence joins TRBV5-1 and TRBJ1-3; the D gene is possibly TRBD1 (5 bases). The CDR3 is made up of 18 amino acids. V gave up 0 bases and J gave up 2 bases, with 18 bases separating them. In germline, CDR1 is SGHRS, CDR2 YFSETQ.

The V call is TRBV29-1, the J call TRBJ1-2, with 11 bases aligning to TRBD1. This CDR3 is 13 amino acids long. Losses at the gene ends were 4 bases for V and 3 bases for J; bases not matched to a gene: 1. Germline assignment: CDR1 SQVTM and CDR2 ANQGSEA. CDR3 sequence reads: CSVGTGGDYGYTF. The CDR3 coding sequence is TGCAGCGTTGGGACAGGGGGCGACTATGGCTACACCTTC.

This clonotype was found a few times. The CDR3: CASSLPMGLATEAFF. CDR3 nucleotide sequence: TGCGCCAGCAGCTTGCCTATGGGTTTGGCCACTGAAGCTTTCTTT. The chain couples TRBV5-1 to TRBJ1-1; D is ambiguous. Per germline, CDR1 SGHRS and CDR2 YFSETQ. There are 15 residues in the CDR3. Trimming shortened V by 1 base and J by 4 bases, and 14 bases separated the two germline ends. Supplemented by reference TRBV5-1 and TRBJ1-1, the full variable domain reads KAGVTQTPRYLIKTRGQQVTLSCSPISGHRSVSWYQQTPGQGLQFLFEYFSETQRNKGNFPGRFSGRQFSNSRSEMNVSTLELGDSALYLCASSLPMGLATEAFFGQGTRLTVV.

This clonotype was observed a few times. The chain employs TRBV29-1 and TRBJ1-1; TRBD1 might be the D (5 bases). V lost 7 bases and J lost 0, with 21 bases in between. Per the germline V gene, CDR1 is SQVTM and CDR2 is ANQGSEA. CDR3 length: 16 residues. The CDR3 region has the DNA TGCAGCGCCCCGAAGCCCGGGGGGTGGATGAACACTGAAGCTTTCTTT. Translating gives CSAPKPGGWMNTEAFF.

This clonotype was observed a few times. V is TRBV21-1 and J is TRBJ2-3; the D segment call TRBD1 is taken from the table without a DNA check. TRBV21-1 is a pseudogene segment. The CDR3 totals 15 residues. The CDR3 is CASSGGGPRTDTQYF. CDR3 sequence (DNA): TGTGCCAGCAGCGGCGGGGGACCTAGGACAGATACGCAGTATTTT.

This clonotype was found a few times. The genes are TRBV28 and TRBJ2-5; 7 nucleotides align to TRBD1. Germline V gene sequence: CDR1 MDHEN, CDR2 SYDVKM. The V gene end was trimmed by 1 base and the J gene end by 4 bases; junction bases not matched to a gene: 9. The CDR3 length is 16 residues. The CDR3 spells CASSLYSDREGETQYF. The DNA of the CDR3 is TGTGCCAGCAGTTTATATTCCGACAGGGAAGGAGAGACCCAGTACTTC.

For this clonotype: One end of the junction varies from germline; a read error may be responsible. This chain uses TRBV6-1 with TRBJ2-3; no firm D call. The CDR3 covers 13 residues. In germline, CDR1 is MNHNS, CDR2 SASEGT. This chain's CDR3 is CASSMFTQETQYF. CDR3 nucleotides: TGTGCCAGCAGCATGTTCACCCAAGAGACCCAGTACTTT.

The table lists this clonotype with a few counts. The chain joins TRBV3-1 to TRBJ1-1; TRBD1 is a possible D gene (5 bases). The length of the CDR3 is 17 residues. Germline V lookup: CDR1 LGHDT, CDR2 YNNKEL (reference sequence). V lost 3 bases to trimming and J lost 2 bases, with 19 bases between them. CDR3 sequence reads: CASSQARAGRRNTEAFF. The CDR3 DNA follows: TGTGCCAGCAGCCAGGCCAGGGCGGGGCGAAGAAACACTGAAGCTTTCTTT.

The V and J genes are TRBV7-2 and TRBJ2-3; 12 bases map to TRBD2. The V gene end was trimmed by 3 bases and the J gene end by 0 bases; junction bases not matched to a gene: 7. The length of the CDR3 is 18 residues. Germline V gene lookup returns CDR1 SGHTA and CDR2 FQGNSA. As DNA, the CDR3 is TGTGCCAGCAGCTTGAGGACTAGCGGGGTCGACAGCACAGATACGCAGTATTTT. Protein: CASSLRTSGVDSTDTQYF.

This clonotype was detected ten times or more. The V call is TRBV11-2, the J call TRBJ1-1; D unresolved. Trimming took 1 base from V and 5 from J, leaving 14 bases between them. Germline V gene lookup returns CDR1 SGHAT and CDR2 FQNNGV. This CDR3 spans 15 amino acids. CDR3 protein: CASSLAPAGGTEAFF. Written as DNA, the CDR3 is TGTGCCAGCAGCTTAGCCCCCGCGGGTGGGACTGAAGCTTTCTTT. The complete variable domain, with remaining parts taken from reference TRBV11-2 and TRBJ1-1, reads EAGVAQSPRYKIIEKRQSVAFWCNPISGHATLYWYQQILGQGPKLLIQFQNNGVVDDSQLPKDRFSAERLKGVDSTLKIQPAKLEDSAVYLCASSLAPAGGTEAFFGQGTRLTVV.

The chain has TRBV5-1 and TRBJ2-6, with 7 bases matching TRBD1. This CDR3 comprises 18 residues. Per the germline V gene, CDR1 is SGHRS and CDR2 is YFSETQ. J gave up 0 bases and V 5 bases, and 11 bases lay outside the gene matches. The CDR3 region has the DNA TGCGCCAGCAGACGACTGTCCGGGACAGACTCTGGGGCCAACGTCCTGACTTTC. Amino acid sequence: CASRRLSGTDSGANVLTF.

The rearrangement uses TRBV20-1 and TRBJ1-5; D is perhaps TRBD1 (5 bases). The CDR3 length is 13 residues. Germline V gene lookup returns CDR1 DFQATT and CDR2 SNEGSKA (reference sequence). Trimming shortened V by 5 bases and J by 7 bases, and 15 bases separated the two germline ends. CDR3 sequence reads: CSAHGGFDQPQHF. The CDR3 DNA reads TGCAGTGCTCATGGGGGTTTCGACCAGCCCCAGCATTTT.

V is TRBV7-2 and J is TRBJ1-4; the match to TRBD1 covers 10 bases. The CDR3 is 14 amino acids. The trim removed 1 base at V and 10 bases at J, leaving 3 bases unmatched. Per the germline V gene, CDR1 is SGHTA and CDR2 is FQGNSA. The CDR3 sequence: CASSLEGQGRKLFF. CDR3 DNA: TGTGCCAGCAGCTTAGAGGGACAGGGGAGAAAACTGTTTTTT.

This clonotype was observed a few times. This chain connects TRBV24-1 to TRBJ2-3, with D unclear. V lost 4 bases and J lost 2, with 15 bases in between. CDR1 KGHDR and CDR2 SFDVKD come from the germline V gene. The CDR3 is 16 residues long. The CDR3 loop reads CATSDPRRPDTDTQYF. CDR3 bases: TGTGCCACCAGTGACCCCCGACGGCCCGACACAGATACGCAGTATTTT.

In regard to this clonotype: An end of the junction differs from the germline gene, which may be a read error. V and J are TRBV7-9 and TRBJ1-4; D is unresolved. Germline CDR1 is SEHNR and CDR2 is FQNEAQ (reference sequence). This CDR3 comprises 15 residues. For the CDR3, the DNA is TGTACCAGCAGCAGAACCCCAGTGAGGGATGAAAAACTGTTTTTT. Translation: CTSSRTPVRDEKLFF.

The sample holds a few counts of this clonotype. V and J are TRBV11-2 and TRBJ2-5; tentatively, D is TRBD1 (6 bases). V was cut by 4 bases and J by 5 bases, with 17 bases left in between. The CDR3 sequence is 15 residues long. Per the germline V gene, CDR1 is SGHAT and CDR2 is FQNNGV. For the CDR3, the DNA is TGTGCCAGCAGCTCCGGGACAACGCTTAGGGAGACCCAGTACTTC. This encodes CASSSGTTLRETQYF.

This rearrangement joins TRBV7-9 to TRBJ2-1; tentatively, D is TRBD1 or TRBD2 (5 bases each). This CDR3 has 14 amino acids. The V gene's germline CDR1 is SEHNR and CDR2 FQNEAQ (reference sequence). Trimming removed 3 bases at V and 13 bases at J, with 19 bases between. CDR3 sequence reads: CASSFALGVPNQFF. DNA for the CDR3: TGTGCCAGCAGCTTCGCACTAGGGGTCCCCAATCAGTTCTTC.

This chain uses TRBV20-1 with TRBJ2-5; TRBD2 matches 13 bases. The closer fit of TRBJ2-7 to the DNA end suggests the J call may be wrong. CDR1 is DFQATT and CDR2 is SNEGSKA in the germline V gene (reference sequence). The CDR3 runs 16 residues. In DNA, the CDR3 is TGCAGTGCCCCGTCTGGGACTAGCGGGATACCCTACGAGCAGTACGTC. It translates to CSAPSGTSGIPYEQYV.

The CDR3 DNA follows: TGCAGTGCTAGTGCTTGGTCCACTGAAGCTTTCTTT. Amino acid sequence: CSASAWSTEAFF. The chain is built from TRBV20-1 and TRBJ1-1; no firm D call. Germline CDR1 is DFQATT and CDR2 is SNEGSKA (reference sequence). V lost 3 bases to trimming and J lost 4 bases, with 9 bases between them. There are 12 residues in the CDR3.

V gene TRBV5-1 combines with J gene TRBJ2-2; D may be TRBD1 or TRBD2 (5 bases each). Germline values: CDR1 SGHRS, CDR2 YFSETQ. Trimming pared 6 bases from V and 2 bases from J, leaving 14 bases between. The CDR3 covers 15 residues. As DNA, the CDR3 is TGCGCCAGCATGGGGGATACCCGTAACACCGGGGAGCTGTTTTTT. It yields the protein CASMGDTRNTGELFF.

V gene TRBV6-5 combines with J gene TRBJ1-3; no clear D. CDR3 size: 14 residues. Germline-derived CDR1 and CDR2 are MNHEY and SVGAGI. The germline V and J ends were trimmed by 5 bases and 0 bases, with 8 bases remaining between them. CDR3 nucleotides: TGTGCCAGCAGTGTAACCCACTCTGGAAACACCATATATTTT. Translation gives CASSVTHSGNTIYF.

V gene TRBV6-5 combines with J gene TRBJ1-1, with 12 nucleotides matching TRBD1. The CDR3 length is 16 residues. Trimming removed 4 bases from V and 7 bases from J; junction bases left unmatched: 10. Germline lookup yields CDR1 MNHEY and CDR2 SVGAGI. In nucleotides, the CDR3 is TGTGCCAGCAGTTCCCGTTGGGGACAGGGGGCGGGTGAAGCTTTCTTT. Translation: CASSSRWGQGAGEAFF.

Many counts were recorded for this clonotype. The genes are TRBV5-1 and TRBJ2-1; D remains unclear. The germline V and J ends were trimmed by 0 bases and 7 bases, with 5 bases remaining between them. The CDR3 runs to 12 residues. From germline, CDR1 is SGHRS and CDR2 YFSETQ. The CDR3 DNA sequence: TGCGCCAGCAGCTTGGGGTTGAATGAGCAGTTCTTC. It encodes CASSLGLNEQFF.

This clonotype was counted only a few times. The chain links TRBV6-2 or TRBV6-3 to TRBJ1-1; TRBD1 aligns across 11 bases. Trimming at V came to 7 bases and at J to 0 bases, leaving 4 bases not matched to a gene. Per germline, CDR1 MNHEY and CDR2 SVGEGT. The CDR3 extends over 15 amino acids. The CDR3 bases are TGTGCCAGCACCTTGGGACAGGGGGTGAACACTGAAGCTTTCTTT. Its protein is CASTLGQGVNTEAFF.

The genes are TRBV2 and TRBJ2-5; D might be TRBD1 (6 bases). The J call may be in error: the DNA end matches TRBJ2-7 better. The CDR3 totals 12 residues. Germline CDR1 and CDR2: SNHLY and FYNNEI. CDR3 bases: TGTGCCAGCAGTGTGGACAGATGCGAGCAGTACTTC. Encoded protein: CASSVDRCEQYF.